These T cell receptor beta chains were read from a single sample in a study of T cells in Graves' hyperthyroidism and ophthalmopathy. TCRdb re-derived calls from the multiplex PCR reads in MiXCR, one entry per CDR3 protein. The sample holds over 450,000 distinct CDR3 sequences; under 15% are singletons and the top ten take around a sixth. The specimen sequenced was blood. The receptor source for this set is a woman in her late teens or twenties with Graves' hyperthyroidism. CDR3s include the opening cysteine and the closing phenylalanine or tryptophan. Each record gives: J gene, D gene, V gene, clone size, CDR3 protein, CDR3 DNA. D genes are given only for firm matches. Not every row has a clone size; where given, it reads once, few, many or a size class.

j_gene: TRBJ1-2; d_gene: .; v_gene: TRBV30; abundance: few; CDR3aa: CAWSPKGGGSGYTF; CDR3nt: TGTGCCTGGAGTCCCAAAGGCGGGGGGTCTGGCTACACCTTC
j_gene: TRBJ2-1; d_gene: .; v_gene: TRBV27; abundance: many; CDR3aa: CASSLPSGEQFF; CDR3nt: TGTGCCAGCAGTTTACCATCGGGTGAGCAGTTCTTC
j_gene: TRBJ2-1; d_gene: .; v_gene: TRBV20-1; abundance: few; CDR3aa: CSARVSGSEQFF; CDR3nt: TGCAGTGCTAGAGTAAGTGGGAGTGAGCAGTTCTTC
j_gene: TRBJ1-1; d_gene: .; v_gene: TRBV12-3/TRBV12-4; abundance: many; CDR3aa: CASTQQAQNTEAFF; CDR3nt: TGTGCCAGCACTCAACAGGCCCAGAACACTGAAGCTTTCTTT
j_gene: TRBJ1-5; d_gene: TRBD1; v_gene: TRBV12-3/TRBV12-4; abundance: many; CDR3aa: CASRTGQYSNQPQHF; CDR3nt: TGTGCCAGCAGGACAGGGCAATATAGCAATCAGCCCCAGCATTTT
j_gene: TRBJ2-7; d_gene: .; v_gene: TRBV7-9; abundance: few; CDR3aa: CASSPHYEQYF; CDR3nt: TGTGCCAGCAGTCCCCACTACGAGCAGTACTTC
j_gene: TRBJ2-5; d_gene: TRBD2; v_gene: TRBV11-2; abundance: .; CDR3aa: CASSLGVAGARGTQYF; CDR3nt: TGTGCCAGCAGCTTAGGGGTAGCGGGAGCCCGGGGGACCCAGTACTTC
j_gene: TRBJ2-7; d_gene: TRBD2; v_gene: TRBV6-1; abundance: .; CDR3aa: CASLASGRRWRYEQYF; CDR3nt: TGTGCCAGCCTCGCTAGCGGGAGGAGATGGCGCTACGAGCAGTACTTC
j_gene: TRBJ1-4; d_gene: .; v_gene: TRBV6-5; abundance: few; CDR3aa: CASSLLGPGEKLFF; CDR3nt: TGTGCCAGCAGCCTCTTGGGGCCGGGTGAAAAACTGTTTTTT
j_gene: TRBJ1-6; d_gene: .; v_gene: TRBV6-1; abundance: many; CDR3aa: CASSSGSSYNSPLHF; CDR3nt: TGTGCCAGCAGTTCAGGGAGCTCCTATAATTCACCCCTCCACTTT
j_gene: TRBJ2-1; d_gene: TRBD2; v_gene: TRBV11-3; abundance: .; CDR3aa: CASSLAAGGGHNEQFF; CDR3nt: TGTGCCAGTAGTTTGGCCGCGGGAGGGGGACACAATGAGCAGTTCTTC
j_gene: TRBJ1-2; d_gene: .; v_gene: TRBV6-5; abundance: many; CDR3aa: CASRGGRSYGYTF; CDR3nt: TGTGCCAGCAGGGGGGGACGCAGCTATGGCTACACCTTC
j_gene: TRBJ2-3; d_gene: TRBD2; v_gene: TRBV2; abundance: many; CDR3aa: CASSGTGTSGRPSTDTQYF; CDR3nt: TGTGCCAGCAGTGGTACCGGGACTAGCGGGAGGCCTAGCACAGATACGCAGTATTTT
j_gene: TRBJ2-3; d_gene: TRBD2; v_gene: TRBV9; abundance: few; CDR3aa: CASTRSGSGDTQYF; CDR3nt: TGTGCCAGCACCCGAAGCGGGAGTGGAGATACGCAGTATTTT
j_gene: TRBJ2-3; d_gene: .; v_gene: TRBV7-2; abundance: many; CDR3aa: CASSLAAGGVTQYF; CDR3nt: TGTGCCAGCAGCTTAGCTGCAGGGGGGGTTACGCAGTATTTT
j_gene: TRBJ2-1; d_gene: .; v_gene: TRBV27; abundance: many; CDR3aa: CASSLSGRDEQFF; CDR3nt: TGTGCCAGCAGTTTATCGGGGCGGGATGAGCAGTTCTTC
j_gene: TRBJ2-6; d_gene: .; v_gene: TRBV9; abundance: few; CDR3aa: CASSATGSGANVLTF; CDR3nt: TGTGCCAGCAGCGCAACAGGCTCTGGGGCCAACGTCCTGACTTTC
j_gene: TRBJ1-2; d_gene: .; v_gene: TRBV24-1; abundance: many; CDR3aa: CATSDSGRLYGYTF; CDR3nt: TGTGCCACCAGTGACTCGGGACGGCTCTATGGCTACACCTTC
j_gene: TRBJ2-7; d_gene: .; v_gene: TRBV5-1; abundance: many; CDR3aa: CASSLYEGQSYEQYF; CDR3nt: TGCGCCAGCAGCTTGTACGAGGGCCAATCCTACGAGCAGTACTTC
j_gene: TRBJ2-1; d_gene: .; v_gene: TRBV19; abundance: many; CDR3aa: CASSIGQQVSEQFF; CDR3nt: TGTGCCAGTAGTATAGGTCAGCAGGTCAGTGAGCAGTTCTTC
j_gene: TRBJ1-2; d_gene: .; v_gene: TRBV19; abundance: .; CDR3aa: CASSIMAAASNYGYTF; CDR3nt: TGTGCCAGTAGTATAATGGCCGCCGCCTCAAACTATGGCTACACCTTC
j_gene: TRBJ1-5; d_gene: .; v_gene: TRBV25-1; abundance: few; CDR3aa: CASRGYSNQPQHF; CDR3nt: TGTGCCAGCAGGGGATATAGCAATCAGCCCCAGCATTTT